A selection of T cell receptor beta chains follows, all from one sample in a study of blood T cell repertoires in COVID-19. Generated by immunoSEQ multiplex PCR, the TCRdb table keeps only in-frame clones and is missing some. The table includes fewer than 300,000 clones, about nine tenths detected once. Sequencing input: PBMCs or T cells enriched from blood (not recorded which). The source is a young woman who had recovered from COVID-19. Both conserved end residues are part of each CDR3. D genes are given only for firm matches. Clone size is shown for a subset of rows, as once, few, many or a class of expanded clone.

>TRBD1|-|TRBV24-1|TRBJ1-6
TGTGCCACACAGGGGGCGCAAACCTCACCCCTCCACTTT
CATQGAQTSPLHF
>-|once|TRBV14|TRBJ2-3
TGTGCCAGCAGCCACGCGCTAGACGGCGGGACTTATCATCTCCCAGATACGCAGTATTTT
CASSHALDGGTYHLPDTQYF
>TRBD1|-|TRBV6-5|TRBJ2-3
TGTGCCAGCAGTTCCCTGGGACAGAACACAGATACGCAGTATTTT
CASSSLGQNTDTQYF
>-|-|TRBV18|TRBJ2-5
TGTGCCAGCTCAATAGACAGAAAAGAGACCCAGTACTTC
CASSIDRKETQYF
>-|once|TRBV25-1|TRBJ1-3
TGTGCCAGCAGTGAATTGGGGGGGGCTGGAAACACCATATATTTT
CASSELGGAGNTIYF
>TRBD1|-|TRBV25-1|TRBJ2-1
TGTGCCAGCAAGGCGGGACAGGTGTACAATGAGCAGTTCTTC
CASKAGQVYNEQFF
>-|-|TRBV3-1/TRBV3-2|TRBJ2-3
TGTGCCAGCAGCAGGGACAACCTTCGCACAGATACGCAGTATTTT
CASSRDNLRTDTQYF
>-|-|TRBV7-2|TRBJ1-2
TGTGCCAGCAGCTTAGCGCAGGGCCCATGGACCTTC
CASSLAQGPWTF
>-|-|TRBV5-1|TRBJ1-2
TGCGCCAGCCGAGGGGGGGGACCCTATGGCTACACCTTC
CASRGGGPYGYTF
>TRBD1|-|TRBV18|TRBJ2-1
TGTGCCAGCTCACCGGGACAGGGTTGGAATGAGCAGTTCTTC
CASSPGQGWNEQFF
>TRBD1|few|TRBV6-6|TRBJ1-2
TGTGCCAGCAGTTCCCACACGGACAGGACGAGCTATGGCTACACCTTC
CASSSHTDRTSYGYTF
>TRBD1|-|TRBV11-3|TRBJ2-5
TGTGCCAGCAGCTTAGGGGGGTTCGGACAGGTCGTGGAGACCCAGTACTTC
CASSLGGFGQVVETQYF
>TRBD2|-|TRBV5-4|TRBJ2-1
TGTGCCAGCAGCCTCGGACTAGCGGGCTCCTACAATGAGCAGTTCTTC
CASSLGLAGSYNEQFF
>TRBD2|-|TRBV4-1|TRBJ2-1
TGCGCCAGCAGCCAACTACTAGCGGGAGATCGCAATGAGCAGTTCTTC
CASSQLLAGDRNEQFF
>TRBD2|-|TRBV7-3|TRBJ2-7
TGTGCCAGCAGCCCGGGGGGGTACCCAGGGCCCTACGAGCAGTACTTC
CASSPGGYPGPYEQYF
>-|-|TRBV11-1|TRBJ1-6
TGTGCCAGCAGCTTGAGTGGAGGGATTTCACCCCTCCACTTT
CASSLSGGISPLHF
>TRBD2|-|TRBV7-2|TRBJ2-1
TGTGCCAGCAGCCAATCTAGCGGGATGTGGGATGAGCAGTTCTTC
CASSQSSGMWDEQFF
>-|-|TRBV9|TRBJ2-7
TGTGCCAGCAGCGTAGCTGAGGGTTACGAGCAGTACTTC
CASSVAEGYEQYF
>TRBD2|-|TRBV24-1|TRBJ2-2
TGTGCCACCAGTGATTCGACTAGCGGGAGGAGTTGGACCGGGGAGCTGTTTTTT
CATSDSTSGRSWTGELFF
>TRBD1|-|TRBV20-1|TRBJ2-5
TGCAGTGGGACAGGAGGAGAGACCCAGTACTTC
CSGTGGETQYF